The text below deals with one TCR beta chain. Its target is not known. Per the germline V gene, CDR1 is SGDLS and CDR2 is YYNGEE. Trimming shortened V by 3 bases and J by 4 bases, and 7 bases separated the two germline ends. The CDR3 spans 12 residues. Graft-derived tissue was subjected to processing to liberate intraepithelial and lamina propria lymphocytes. The sample belongs to a study of graft-versus-host responses after intestinal transplantation. As for the study in general: Induction using anti-thymocyte globulin, followed by tacrolimus and steroids for 3 to 4 years, was given to all recipients. Study outcomes and limitations: Levels of circulating GvH clones at their peak were associated with early post-transplant HvG declines.

TCRdb keeps only in-frame clones here, not all; method: immunoSEQ multiplex PCR. The sample has 15,000 to 20,000 clones, 80% seen once. The chain joins TRBV9 to TRBJ1-1, with D perhaps TRBD1 (5 bases). The clonotype comes from a human patient who received an intestinal transplant, so some T cells may come from the graft donor. Material: ileum tissue, obtained about 15 weeks after intestinal transplant. The CDR3 spells CASSGQGTEAFF. In nucleotides, the CDR3 is TGTGCCAGCAGCGGGCAGGGCACTGAAGCTTTCTTT. Based on the CDR3 plus reference TRBV9 and TRBJ1-1, the full variable domain is DSGVTQTPKHLITATGQRVTLRCSPRSGDLSVYWYQQSLDQGLQFLIQYYNGEERAKGNILERFSAQQFPDLHSELNLSSLELGDSALYFCASSGQGTEAFFGQGTRLTVV.